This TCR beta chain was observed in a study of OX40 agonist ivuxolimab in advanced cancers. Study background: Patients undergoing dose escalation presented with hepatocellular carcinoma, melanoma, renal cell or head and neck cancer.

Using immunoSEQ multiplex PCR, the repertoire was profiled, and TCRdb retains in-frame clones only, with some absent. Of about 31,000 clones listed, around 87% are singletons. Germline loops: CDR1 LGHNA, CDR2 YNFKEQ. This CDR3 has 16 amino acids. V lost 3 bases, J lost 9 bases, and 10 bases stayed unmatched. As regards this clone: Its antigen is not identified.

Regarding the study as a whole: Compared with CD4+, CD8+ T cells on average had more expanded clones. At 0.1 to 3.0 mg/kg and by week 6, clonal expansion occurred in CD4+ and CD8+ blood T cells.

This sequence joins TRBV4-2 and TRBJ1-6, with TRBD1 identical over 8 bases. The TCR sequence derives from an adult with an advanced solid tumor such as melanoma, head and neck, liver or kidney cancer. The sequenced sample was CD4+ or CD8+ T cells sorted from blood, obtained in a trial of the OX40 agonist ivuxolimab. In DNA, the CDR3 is TGTGCCAGCAGCCACGACTACAGGGGGGAGGGTTCACCCCTCCACTTT. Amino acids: CASSHDYRGEGSPLHF.